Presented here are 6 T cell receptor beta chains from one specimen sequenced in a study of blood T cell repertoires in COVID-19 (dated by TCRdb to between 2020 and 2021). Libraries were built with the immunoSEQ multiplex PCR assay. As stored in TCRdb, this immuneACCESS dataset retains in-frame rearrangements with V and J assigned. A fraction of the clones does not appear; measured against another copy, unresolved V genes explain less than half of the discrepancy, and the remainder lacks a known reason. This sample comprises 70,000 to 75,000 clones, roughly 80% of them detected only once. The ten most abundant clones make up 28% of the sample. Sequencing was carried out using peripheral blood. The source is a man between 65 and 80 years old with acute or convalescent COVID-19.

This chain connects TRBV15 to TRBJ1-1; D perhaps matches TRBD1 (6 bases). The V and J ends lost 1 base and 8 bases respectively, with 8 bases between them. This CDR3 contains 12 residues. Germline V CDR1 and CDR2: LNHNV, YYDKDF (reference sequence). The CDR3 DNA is TGTGCCACCAGCAGAGGACAGGCAGAAGCTTTCTTT. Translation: CATSRGQAEAFF.

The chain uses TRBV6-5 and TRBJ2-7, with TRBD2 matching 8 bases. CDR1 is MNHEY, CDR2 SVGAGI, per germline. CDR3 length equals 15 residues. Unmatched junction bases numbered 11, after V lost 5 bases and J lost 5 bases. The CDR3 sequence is CASSTVDSGMNEQYF. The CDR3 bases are TGTGCCAGCAGTACCGTGGATAGCGGGATGAACGAGCAGTACTTC.

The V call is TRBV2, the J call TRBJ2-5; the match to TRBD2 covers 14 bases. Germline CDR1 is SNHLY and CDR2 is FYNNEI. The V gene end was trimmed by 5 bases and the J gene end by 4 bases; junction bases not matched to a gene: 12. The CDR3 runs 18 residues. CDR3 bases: TGTGCCAGCAGTAATCCCGGGACTAGCGGGAGCAGCGCAGAGACCCAGTACTTC. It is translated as CASSNPGTSGSSAETQYF.

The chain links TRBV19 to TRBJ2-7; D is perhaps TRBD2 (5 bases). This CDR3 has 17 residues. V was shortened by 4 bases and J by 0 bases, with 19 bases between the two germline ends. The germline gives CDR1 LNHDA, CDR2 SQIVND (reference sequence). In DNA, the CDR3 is TGTGCCAGTAGTACGTCACTACGGTTGGAGGTCTCCTACGAGCAGTACTTC. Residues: CASSTSLRLEVSYEQYF.

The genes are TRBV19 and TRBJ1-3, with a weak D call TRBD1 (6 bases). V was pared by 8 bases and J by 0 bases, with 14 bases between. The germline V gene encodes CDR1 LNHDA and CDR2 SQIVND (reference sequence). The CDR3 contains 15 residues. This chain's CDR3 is CASEPRTASGNTIYF. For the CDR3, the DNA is TGTGCCAGTGAACCGCGGACAGCCTCTGGAAACACCATATATTTT.

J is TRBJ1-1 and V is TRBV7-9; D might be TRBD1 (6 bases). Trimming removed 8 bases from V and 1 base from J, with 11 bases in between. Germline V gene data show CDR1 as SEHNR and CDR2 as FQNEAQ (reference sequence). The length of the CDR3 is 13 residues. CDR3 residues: CASGEGGNTEAFF. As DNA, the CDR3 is TGTGCCAGCGGGGAAGGGGGGAACACTGAAGCTTTCTTT.